This T cell receptor (beta chain) was documented in a study of blood T cell repertoires in COVID-19. As for the study in general: PBMCs, B-cell-depleted T cells, or T cells were the source of the cDNA or gDNA that made up the material.

The CDR3 is 13 residues long. Trimming removed 5 bases at V and 7 bases at J, with 9 bases between. CDR1 and CDR2 (germline): MDHEN, SYDVKM. In the original workflow: Scientists estimated how many nucleated cells there were by amplifying reference gene primers. Method: immunoSEQ multiplex PCR; TCRdb's copy keeps in-frame clones and lacks some. V, J and clone size are those of that table, while D and trimming were read from the DNA. Among approximately 7,800 clones listed, about 82% were seen once. This clone occurred a few times. This sequence was found in a woman aged 60-75 years with active COVID-19. The rearrangement links TRBV28 to TRBJ1-6, with D unclear. Sequencing was done on a sample of peripheral blood. Here the CDR3 DNA reads TGTGCCAGCAGTCCGGGGTGGAATTCACCCCTCCACTTT. Amino acids: CASSPGWNSPLHF. The entire variable domain, with the rest obtained from reference TRBV28 and TRBJ1-6, is as follows: DVKVTQSSRYLVKRTGEKVFLECVQDMDHENMFWYRQDPGLGLRLIYFSYDVKMKEKGDIPEGYSVSREKKERFSLILESASTNQTSMYLCASSPGWNSPLHFGNGTRLTVT.